This T cell receptor beta chain was found in a study of T-cell reconstitution after alpha-beta-depleted transplantation in children. Study-level results: Newly produced T cells mostly accounted for T-cell counts and diversity one year post-transplant.

Researchers prepared the TCRbeta library using unique molecular identifiers, the study reports. One entry per CDR3 protein results from TCRdb running MiXCR on the PCR reads. The table lists almost 500,000 distinct CDR3 sequences, roughly a tenth of them singletons. V was pared by 1 base and J by 8 bases, with 15 bases between. The CDR3 contains 15 residues. Germline CDR1 is LGHDT and CDR2 is YNNKEL (reference sequence). This clonotype was detected a few times. Its cognate antigen is unknown. This receptor was taken from a child aged 2-15 years with inherited bone marrow failure, due to receive a stem cell transplant. This specimen was PBMCs, taken before TCRalphabeta/CD19-depleted stem cell transplant. The chain joins TRBV3-1 to TRBJ2-1; D perhaps matches TRBD2 (6 bases). The CDR3 DNA reads TGTGCCAGCAGCCAAGCGGCCGGGAGAAACGATGAGCAGTTCTTC. Residues: CASSQAAGRNDEQFF.